Listed below are T cell receptor beta chains from one sample, sequenced in a study of regulatory T cells in long-lasting Graves disease. TCRdb called the multiplex PCR reads again in MiXCR, with one record for every CDR3 protein. The sample lists fewer than 650,000 distinct CDR3 sequences, approximately 15% seen once, with approximately 18% in the top ten. These data also formed part of another study, on T cells in Graves' hyperthyroidism and ophthalmopathy.

Sample: peripheral blood mononuclear cells (PBMCs), taken at new diagnosis, from a patient treated with antithyroid drugs. The receptors originated from a woman aged 30 to 39 with Graves disease. CDR3s include the opening cysteine and the closing phenylalanine or tryptophan. The order of the fields is D gene, clone size, J gene, V gene, CDR3 DNA, CDR3 protein. The D gene is left open where the match is weak. The size of a clone is reported for some rows only, either as once, few or many, or as a class for expanded clones.

>NA|once|TRBJ1-1|TRBV7-8
TGTGCCAGCAGCCCACAGATCCGCCAGACTGAAGCTTTCTTT
CASSPQIRQTEAFF
>NA|NA|TRBJ2-5|TRBV3-1
TGTGCCAGCGGATCCCTGGGGACCCAGTACTTC
CASGSLGTQYF
>TRBD1|many|TRBJ1-1|TRBV20-1
TGCAGTGCTAGACCACAGGGGAGGGACCTGAACACTGAAGCTTTCTTT
CSARPQGRDLNTEAFF
>NA|NA|TRBJ1-4|TRBV6-1
TGTGCCAGCAGGGAACCGGGAAAAAAGGGGGAGGGACTGTTTTTT
CASREPGKKGEGLFF
>NA|NA|TRBJ2-7|TRBV15
TGTGCCACCAGCAGAGGATCAGGCGCAAGGGAGCAGTACTTC
CATSRGSGAREQYF
>TRBD1|NA|TRBJ2-7|TRBV29-1
TGCAGCGCTAGCCGACAGGGGGCTGGGTCCTACGAGCAGTACTTC
CSASRQGAGSYEQYF
>NA|NA|TRBJ2-7|TRBV11-2
TGTGCCAGCAGCTTGAAAGAGCAGTACTTC
CASSLKEQYF
>TRBD2|few|TRBJ2-7|TRBV5-1
TGCGCCAGCAGCGGGCTAGCGGGAGGTAACGAGCAGTACTTC
CASSGLAGGNEQYF
>TRBD1|few|TRBJ2-2|TRBV7-9
TGTGCCAGCAGCGACAGGGACAGGGAAGCCGGGGAGCTGTTTTTT
CASSDRDREAGELFF
>NA|many|TRBJ2-3|TRBV5-1
TGCGCCGGGAGGACGGGAGACACAGATACGCAGTATTTT
CAGRTGDTDTQYF
>NA|few|TRBJ1-3|TRBV6-2/TRBV6-3
TGTGCCAGCAGGAGTACAAGGAACACCATATATTTT
CASRSTRNTIYF
>NA|NA|TRBJ2-3|TRBV7-9
TGTGCCACGCGTGGCCAAGTGGGGGATACGCAGTATTTT
CATRGQVGDTQYF
>NA|many|TRBJ1-5|TRBV12-3/TRBV12-4
TGTGCCAGCAGCTCAACTCCTGGATCGCCCCAGCATTTT
CASSSTPGSPQHF
>NA|NA|TRBJ1-5|TRBV27
TGTGCCAGCAGTTTTACCAGAGATCAGCCCCAGCATTTT
CASSFTRDQPQHF
>NA|NA|TRBJ2-3|TRBV14
TGTGCCAGCAGCCAGTTTCGGGATGGTACGCAGTATTTT
CASSQFRDGTQYF
>TRBD1|many|TRBJ2-7|TRBV7-3
TGTGCCAGCAGCCGCACGACAGGGGTCGAGCAGTACTTC
CASSRTTGVEQYF
>NA|NA|TRBJ2-1|TRBV7-9
TGTGCCAGCAGCTTCACCAATGAGCAGTTCTTC
CASSFTNEQFF